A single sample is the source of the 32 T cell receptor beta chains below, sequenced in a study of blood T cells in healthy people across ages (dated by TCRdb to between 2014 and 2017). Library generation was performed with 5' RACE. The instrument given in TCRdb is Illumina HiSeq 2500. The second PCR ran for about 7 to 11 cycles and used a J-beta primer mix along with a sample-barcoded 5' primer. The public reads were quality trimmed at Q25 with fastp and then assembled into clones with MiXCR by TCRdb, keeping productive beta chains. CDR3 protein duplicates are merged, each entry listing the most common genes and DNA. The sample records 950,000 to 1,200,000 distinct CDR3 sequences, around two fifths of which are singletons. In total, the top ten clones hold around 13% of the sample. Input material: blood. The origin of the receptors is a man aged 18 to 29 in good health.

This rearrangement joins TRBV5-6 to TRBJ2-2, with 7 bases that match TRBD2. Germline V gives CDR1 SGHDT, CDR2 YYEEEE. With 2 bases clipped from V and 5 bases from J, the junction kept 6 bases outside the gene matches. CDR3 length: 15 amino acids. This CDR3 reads CASSFGGGRTGELFF. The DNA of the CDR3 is TGTGCCAGCAGCTTTGGCGGGGGTAGGACCGGGGAGCTGTTTTTT.

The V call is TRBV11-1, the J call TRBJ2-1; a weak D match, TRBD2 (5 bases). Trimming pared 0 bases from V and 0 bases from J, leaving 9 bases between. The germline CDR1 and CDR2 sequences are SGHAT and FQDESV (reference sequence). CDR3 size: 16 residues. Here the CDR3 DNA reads TGTGCCAGCAGCTTAGCGCGGGTCTCCTCCTACAATGAGCAGTTCTTC. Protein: CASSLARVSSYNEQFF.

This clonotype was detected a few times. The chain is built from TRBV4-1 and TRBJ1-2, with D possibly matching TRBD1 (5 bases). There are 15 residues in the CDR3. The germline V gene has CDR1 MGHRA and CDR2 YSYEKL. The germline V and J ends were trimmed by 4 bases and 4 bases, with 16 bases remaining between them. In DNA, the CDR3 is TGCGCCAGCAGCCCTCCGGGACGCCTCTTCTATGGCTACACCTTC. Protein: CASSPPGRLFYGYTF.

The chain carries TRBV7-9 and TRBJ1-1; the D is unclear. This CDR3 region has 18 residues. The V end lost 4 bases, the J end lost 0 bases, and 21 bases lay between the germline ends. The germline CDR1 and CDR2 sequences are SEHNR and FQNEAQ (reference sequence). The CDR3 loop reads CASSWPRTDYEVNTEAFF. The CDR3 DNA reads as TGTGCCAGCAGCTGGCCCCGGACGGATTATGAAGTGAACACTGAAGCTTTCTTT.

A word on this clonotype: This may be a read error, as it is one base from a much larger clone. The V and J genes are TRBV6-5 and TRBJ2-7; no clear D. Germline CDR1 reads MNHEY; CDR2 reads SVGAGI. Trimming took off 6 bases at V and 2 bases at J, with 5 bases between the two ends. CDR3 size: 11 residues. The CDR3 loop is CASRSAYEQYF. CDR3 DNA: TGTGCCAGCAGATCGGCCTACGAGCAGTACTTC.

CDR3 bases: TGTGCCAGCAGCCGAGGCCCAGGGGGTTTCGGCACTGAAGCTTTCTTT. Encoded protein: CASSRGPGGFGTEAFF. This sequence joins TRBV7-8 and TRBJ1-1; the match to TRBD1 covers 7 bases. V lost 5 bases, J lost 4 bases, and 13 bases stayed unmatched. Per germline, CDR1 SGHVS and CDR2 FQNEAQ. The CDR3 totals 16 residues.

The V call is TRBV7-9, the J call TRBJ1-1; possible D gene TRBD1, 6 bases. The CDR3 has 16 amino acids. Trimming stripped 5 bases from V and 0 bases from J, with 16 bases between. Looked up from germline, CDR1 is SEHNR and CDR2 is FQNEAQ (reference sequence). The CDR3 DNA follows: TGTGCCAGCAGCGCCCGACAGGTCGGGATGAACACTGAAGCTTTCTTT. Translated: CASSARQVGMNTEAFF.

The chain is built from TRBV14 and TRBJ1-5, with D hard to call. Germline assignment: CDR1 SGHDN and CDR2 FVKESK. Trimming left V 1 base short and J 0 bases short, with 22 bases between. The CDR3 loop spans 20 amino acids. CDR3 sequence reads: CASSQVPDRAPNPSNQPQHF. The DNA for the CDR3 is TGTGCCAGCAGCCAAGTCCCCGACCGGGCCCCAAACCCTAGCAATCAGCCCCAGCATTTT.

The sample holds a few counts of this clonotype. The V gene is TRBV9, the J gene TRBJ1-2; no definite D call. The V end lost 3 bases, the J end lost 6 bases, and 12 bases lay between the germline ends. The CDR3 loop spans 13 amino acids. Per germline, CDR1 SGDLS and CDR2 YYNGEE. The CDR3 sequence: CASSAGKADGYTF. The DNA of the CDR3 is TGTGCCAGCAGCGCCGGGAAGGCGGATGGCTACACCTTC.

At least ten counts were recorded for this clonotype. CDR3 residues: CASSPTRQVTYGYTF. CDR3 nucleotides: TGTGCCAGCAGCCCTACTAGACAGGTTACCTATGGCTACACCTTC. The chain recombines TRBV7-2 with TRBJ1-2; tentatively, D is TRBD1 (6 bases). This CDR3 region has 15 residues. CDR1 and CDR2 (germline): SGHTA, FQGNSA. V was clipped by 5 bases and J by 4 bases, with 17 bases between them.

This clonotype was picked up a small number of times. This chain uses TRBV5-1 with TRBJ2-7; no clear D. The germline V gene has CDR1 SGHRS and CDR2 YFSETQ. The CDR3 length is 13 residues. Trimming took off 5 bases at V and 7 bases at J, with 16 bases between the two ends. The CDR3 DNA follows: TGCGCCAGCAGTCAGCTTTCGAACAATGAGCAGTACTTC. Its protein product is CASSQLSNNEQYF. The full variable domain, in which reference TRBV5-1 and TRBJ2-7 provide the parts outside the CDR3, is KAGVTQTPRYLIKTRGQQVTLSCSPISGHRSVSWYQQTPGQGLQFLFEYFSETQRNKGNFPGRFSGRQFSNSRSEMNVSTLELGDSALYLCASSQLSNNEQYFGPGTRLTVT.

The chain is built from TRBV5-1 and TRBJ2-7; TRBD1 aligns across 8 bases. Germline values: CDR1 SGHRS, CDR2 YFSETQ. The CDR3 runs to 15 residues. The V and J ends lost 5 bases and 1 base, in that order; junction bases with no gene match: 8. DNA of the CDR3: TGCGCCAGCAGATTAGGACAGGGTGCGTCCTACGAGCAGTACTTC. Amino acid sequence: CASRLGQGASYEQYF.

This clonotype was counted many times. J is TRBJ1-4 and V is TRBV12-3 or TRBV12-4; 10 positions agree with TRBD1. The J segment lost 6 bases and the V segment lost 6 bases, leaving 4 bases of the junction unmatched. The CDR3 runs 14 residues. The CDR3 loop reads CASSTGTGDEKLFF. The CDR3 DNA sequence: TGTGCCAGCAGCACCGGGACAGGGGATGAAAAACTGTTTTTT.

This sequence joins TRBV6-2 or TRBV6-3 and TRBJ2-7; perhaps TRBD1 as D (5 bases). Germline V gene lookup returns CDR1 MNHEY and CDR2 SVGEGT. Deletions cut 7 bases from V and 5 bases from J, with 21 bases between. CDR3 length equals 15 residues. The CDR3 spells CASNLLGVQGNEQYF. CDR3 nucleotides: TGTGCCAGCAATCTTTTAGGGGTACAAGGAAACGAGCAGTACTTC.

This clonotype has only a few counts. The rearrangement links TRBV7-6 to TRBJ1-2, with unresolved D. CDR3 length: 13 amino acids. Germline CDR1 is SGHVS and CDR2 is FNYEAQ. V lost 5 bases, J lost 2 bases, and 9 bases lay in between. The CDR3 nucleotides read TGTGCCAGCAGCGGTGGACTAAACTATGGCTACACCTTC. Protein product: CASSGGLNYGYTF.

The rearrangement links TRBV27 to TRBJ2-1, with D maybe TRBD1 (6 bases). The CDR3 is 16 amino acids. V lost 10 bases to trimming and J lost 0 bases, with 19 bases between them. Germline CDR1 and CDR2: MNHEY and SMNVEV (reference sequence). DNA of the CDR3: TGTGCCACCCAAAAGGACAGCGAGAGCTCCTACAATGAGCAGTTCTTC. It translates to CATQKDSESSYNEQFF.

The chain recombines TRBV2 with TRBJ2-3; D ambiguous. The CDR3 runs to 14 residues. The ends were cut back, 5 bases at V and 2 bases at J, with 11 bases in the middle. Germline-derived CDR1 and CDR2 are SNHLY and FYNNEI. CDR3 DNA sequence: TGTGCCAGCAGTAGACTGGGCCTCACAGATACGCAGTATTTT. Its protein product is CASSRLGLTDTQYF.

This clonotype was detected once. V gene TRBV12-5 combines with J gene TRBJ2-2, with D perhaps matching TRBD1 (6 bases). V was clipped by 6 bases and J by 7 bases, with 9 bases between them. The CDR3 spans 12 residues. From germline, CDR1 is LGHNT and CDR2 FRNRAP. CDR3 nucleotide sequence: TGTGCTAGTGGGCCGACAGGCGGGGAGCTGTTTTTT. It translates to CASGPTGGELFF.

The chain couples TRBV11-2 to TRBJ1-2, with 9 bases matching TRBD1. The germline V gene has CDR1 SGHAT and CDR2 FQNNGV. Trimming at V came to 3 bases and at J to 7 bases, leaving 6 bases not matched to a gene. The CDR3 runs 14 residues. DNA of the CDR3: TGTGCCAGCAGCTTTCGGACAGGGGTTGGTGGCTACACCTTC. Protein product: CASSFRTGVGGYTF.

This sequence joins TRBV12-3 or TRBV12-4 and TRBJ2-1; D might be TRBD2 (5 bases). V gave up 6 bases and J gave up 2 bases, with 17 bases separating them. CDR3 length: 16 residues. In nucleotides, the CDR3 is TGTGCCAGCAGCAATACCCCGGACGGGACCTACAATGAGCAGTTCTTC. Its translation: CASSNTPDGTYNEQFF.

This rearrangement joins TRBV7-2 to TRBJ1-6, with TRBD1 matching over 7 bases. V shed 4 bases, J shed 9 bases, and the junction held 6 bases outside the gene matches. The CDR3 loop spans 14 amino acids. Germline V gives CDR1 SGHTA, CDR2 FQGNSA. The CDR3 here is CASSYRGGSSPLHF. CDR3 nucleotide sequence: TGTGCCAGCAGCTACAGGGGAGGTAGTTCACCCCTCCACTTT.

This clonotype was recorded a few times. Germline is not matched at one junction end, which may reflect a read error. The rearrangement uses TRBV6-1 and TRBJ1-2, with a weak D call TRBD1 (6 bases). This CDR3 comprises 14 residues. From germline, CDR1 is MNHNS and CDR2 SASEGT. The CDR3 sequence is CASSETGTHYDYTF. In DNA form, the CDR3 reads TGTGCCAGCAGTGAAACCGGGACACACTATGACTACACCTTC.

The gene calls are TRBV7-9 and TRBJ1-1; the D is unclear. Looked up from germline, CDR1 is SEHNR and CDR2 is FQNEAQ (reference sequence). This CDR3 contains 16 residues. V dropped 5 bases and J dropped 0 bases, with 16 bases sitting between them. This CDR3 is CASSLPQTSMNTEAFF. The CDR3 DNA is TGTGCCAGCAGCCTACCTCAAACGAGCATGAACACTGAAGCTTTCTTT. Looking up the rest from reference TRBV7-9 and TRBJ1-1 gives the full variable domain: DTGVSQNPRHKITKRGQNVTFRCDPISEHNRLYWYRQTLGQGPEFLTYFQNEAQLEKSRLLSDRFSAERPKGSFSTLEIQRTEQGDSAMYLCASSLPQTSMNTEAFFGQGTRLTVV.

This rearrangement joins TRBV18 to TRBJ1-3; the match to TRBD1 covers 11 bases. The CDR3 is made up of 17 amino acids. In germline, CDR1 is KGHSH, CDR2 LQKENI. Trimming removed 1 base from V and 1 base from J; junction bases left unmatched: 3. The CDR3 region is CASSPLGQGASGNTIYF. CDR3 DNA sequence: TGTGCCAGCTCACCACTCGGACAGGGGGCGTCTGGAAACACCATATATTTT.

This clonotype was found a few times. CDR3 sequence reads: CASSYFQGPAEAFF. The CDR3 DNA reads TGTGCCAGCAGTTACTTCCAGGGGCCCGCTGAAGCTTTCTTT. The chain couples TRBV6-6 to TRBJ1-1; D possibly corresponds to TRBD1 (6 bases). The germline CDR1 and CDR2 sequences are MNHNY and SVGAGI (reference sequence). The CDR3 has 14 residues. Trimming took 1 base from V and 6 from J, leaving 12 bases between them.

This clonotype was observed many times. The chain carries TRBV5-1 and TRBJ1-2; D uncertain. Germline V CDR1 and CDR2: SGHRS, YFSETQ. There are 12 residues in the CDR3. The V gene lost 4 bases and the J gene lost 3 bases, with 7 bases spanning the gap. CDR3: CASSRPDYGYTF. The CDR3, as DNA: TGCGCCAGCAGCCGCCCGGACTATGGCTACACCTTC.

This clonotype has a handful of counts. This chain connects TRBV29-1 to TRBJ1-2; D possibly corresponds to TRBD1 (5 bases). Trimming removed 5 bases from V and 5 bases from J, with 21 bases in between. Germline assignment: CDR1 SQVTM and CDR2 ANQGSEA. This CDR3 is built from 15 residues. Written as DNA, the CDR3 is TGCAGCGTTTTCATCGAGGCAGGGACGGGGTATGGCTACACCTTC. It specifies CSVFIEAGTGYGYTF.

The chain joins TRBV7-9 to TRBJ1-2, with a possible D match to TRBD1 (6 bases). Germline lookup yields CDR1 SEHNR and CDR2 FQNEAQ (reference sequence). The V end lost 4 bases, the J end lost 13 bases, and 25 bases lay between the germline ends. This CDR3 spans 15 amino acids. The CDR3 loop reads CASSSSAGAFTVSTF. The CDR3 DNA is TGTGCCAGCAGCTCGTCGGCAGGGGCGTTTACCGTAAGCACCTTC.

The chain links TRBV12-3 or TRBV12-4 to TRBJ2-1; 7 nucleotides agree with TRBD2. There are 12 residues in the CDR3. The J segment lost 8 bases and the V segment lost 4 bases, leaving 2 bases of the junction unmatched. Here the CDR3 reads CASSWGGDEQFF. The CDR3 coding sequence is TGTGCCAGCAGTTGGGGGGGGGATGAGCAGTTCTTC.

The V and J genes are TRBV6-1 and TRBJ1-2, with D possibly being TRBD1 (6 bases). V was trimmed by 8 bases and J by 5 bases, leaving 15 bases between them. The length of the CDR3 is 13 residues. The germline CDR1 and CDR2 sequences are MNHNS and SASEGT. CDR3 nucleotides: TGTGCCAGCGGAGAGGGGGTGCAATATGGCTACACCTTC. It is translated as CASGEGVQYGYTF.

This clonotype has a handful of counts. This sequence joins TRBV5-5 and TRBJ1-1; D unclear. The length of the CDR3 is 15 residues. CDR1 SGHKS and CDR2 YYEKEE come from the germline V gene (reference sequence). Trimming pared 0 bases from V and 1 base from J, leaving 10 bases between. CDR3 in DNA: TGTGCCAGCAGCTTGGGGGTGGGTCGGAACACTGAAGCTTTCTTT. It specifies CASSLGVGRNTEAFF.

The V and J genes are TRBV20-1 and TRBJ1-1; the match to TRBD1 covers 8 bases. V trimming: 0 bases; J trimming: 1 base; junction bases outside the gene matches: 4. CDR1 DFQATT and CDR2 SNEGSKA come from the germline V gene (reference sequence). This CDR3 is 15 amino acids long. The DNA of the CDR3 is TGCAGTGCTAGAGACCGTACAGGGGGGAACACTGAAGCTTTCTTT. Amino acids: CSARDRTGGNTEAFF.